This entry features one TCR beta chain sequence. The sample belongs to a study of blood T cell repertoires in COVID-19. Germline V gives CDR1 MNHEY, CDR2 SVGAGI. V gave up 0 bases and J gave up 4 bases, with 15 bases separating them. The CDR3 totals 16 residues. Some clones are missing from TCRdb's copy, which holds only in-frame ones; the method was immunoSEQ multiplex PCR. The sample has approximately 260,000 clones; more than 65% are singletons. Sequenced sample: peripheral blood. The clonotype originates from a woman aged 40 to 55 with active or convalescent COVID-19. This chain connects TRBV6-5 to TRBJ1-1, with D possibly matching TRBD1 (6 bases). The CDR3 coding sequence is TGTGCCAGCAGTTACTCGATAGGTTACAGGGCCACTGAAGCTTTCTTT. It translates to CASSYSIGYRATEAFF.